This TCR beta chain was recorded in a study of T cells in localized non-small cell lung cancer. Data came from immunoSEQ multiplex PCR; TCRdb stores just in-frame clones and leaves some out. The sample carries approximately 20,000 clones, approximately 91% recorded once. Findings and caveats of the study: Adjacent uninvolved lung tissue had the highest T cell clonality, exceeding tumor. Adjacent lung exhibited a median of 57 among the 100 most abundant tumor clones.

J lost 1 base, V lost 8 bases, and 4 bases had no gene match. The CDR3 has 13 amino acids. Germline V gene lookup returns CDR1 SNHLY and CDR2 FYNNEI. This clone was detected only once. Its antigen is still unknown. Sequencing was performed on peripheral blood, taken before any cancer treatment. The TCR originated in a man aged 35 to 69 with stage I lung adenocarcinoma. This chain joins TRBV2 and TRBJ1-1; TRBD1 matches at 7 bases. The CDR3 DNA follows: TGTGCCAGCTTGACAGGGCGGAACACTGAAGCTTTCTTT. Translation gives CASLTGRNTEAFF.